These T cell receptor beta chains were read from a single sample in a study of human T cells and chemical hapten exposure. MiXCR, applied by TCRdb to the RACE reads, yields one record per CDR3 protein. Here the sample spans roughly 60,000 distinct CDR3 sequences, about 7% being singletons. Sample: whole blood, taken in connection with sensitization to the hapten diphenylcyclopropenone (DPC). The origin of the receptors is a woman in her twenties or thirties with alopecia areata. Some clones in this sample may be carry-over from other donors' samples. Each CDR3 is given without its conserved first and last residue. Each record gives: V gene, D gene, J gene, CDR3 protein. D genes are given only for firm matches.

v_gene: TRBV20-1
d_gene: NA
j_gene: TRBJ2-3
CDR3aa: SARNMGAGTDTQY

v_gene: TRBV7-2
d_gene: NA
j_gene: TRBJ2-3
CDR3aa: ASSRGASTDTQY

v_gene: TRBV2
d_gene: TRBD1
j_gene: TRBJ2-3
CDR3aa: ASSRQGFTDTQY

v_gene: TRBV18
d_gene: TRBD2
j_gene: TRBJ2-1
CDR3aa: ASSSIGLAGEEQF

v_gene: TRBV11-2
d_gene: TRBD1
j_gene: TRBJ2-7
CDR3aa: ASSLDRDRGFHEQY

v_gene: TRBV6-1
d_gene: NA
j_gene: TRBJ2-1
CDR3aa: ASRSQVSSSYNEQF

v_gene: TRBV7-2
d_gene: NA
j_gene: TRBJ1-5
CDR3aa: ASSLDGSSNQPQH

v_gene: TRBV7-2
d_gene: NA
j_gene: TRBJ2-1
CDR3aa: ASSFAYSYNEQF

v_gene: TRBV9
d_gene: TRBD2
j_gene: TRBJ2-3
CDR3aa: ASSVGSGLAGTDTQY

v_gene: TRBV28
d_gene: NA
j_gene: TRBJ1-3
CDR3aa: ASSSRNSGNTIY

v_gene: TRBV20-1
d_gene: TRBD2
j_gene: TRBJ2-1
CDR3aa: SAKRGSSYNEQF

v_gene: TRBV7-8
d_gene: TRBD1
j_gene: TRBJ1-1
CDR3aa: DSRGITGDTEAF

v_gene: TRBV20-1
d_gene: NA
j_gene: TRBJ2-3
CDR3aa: SAADRRGGDTQY

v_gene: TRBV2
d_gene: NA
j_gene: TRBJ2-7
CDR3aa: ASSGQTSYEQY

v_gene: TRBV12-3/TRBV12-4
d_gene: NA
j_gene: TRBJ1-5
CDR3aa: ASSLLRFGEDQPQH

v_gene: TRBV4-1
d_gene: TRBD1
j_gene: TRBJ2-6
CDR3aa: ASSQDRDREWIGMNSGANVLT

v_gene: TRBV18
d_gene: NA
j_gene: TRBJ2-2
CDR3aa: ASSPPRGATANTGELF

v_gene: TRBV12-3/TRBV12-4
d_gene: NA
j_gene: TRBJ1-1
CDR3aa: ASSLVQVAEAF

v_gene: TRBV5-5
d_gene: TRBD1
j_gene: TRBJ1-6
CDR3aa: ASREDRDSYNSPLH

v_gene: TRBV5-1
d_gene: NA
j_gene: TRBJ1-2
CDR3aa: ASSPGPNYGYT

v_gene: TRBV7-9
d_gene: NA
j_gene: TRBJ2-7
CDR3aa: ASSPRVGVYEQY

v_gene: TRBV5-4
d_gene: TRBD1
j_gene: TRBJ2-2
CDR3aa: ASSLGAPGQGTGELF

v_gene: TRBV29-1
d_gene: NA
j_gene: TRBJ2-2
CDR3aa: SVVLGKDANTGELF

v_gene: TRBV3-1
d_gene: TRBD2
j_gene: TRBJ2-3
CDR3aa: ASSQDSGTRADTQY

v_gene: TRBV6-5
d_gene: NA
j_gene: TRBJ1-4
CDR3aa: ASSYTTSEKLF

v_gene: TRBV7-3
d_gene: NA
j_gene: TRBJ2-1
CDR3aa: ASSLTKSYNEQF

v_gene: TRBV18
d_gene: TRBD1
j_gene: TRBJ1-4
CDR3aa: ASSLSFPGQENEKLF

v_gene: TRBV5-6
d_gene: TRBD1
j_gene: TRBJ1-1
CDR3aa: ASSRDIKRTGGTEAF

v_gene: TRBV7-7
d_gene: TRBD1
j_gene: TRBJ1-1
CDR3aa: ASSQINPGQGTEAF

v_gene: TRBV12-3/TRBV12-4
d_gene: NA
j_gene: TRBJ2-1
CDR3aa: ASTPRDPHNNEQF

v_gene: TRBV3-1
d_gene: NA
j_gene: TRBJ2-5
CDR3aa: ASSQGLEETQY

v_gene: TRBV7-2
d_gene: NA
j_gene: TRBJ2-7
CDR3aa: ASSYSGTGRYYEQY

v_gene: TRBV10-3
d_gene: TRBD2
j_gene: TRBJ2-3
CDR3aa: ATATSGVTDTQY

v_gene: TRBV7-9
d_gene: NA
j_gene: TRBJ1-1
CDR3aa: ASIGQPDTEAF

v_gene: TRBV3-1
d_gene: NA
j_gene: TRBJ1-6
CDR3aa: ASSQAPGYNSPLH

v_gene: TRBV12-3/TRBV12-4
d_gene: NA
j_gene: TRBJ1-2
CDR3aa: ASSLRRGGLEGYT

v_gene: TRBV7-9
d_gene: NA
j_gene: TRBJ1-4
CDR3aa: ASSLASDGEKLF

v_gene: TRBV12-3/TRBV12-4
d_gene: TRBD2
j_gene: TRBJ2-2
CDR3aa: ASSQLAGANTGELF

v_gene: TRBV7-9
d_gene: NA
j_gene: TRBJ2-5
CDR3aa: ASSNGQFIQETQY

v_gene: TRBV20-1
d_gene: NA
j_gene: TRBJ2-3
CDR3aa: SARIADINTDTQY

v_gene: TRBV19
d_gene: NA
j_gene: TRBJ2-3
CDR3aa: ASSPGTSTDTQY

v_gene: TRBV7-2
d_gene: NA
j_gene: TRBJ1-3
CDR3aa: ASSSGGVLY

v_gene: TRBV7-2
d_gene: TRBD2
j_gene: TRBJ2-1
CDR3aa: ASSLASSGGRLF

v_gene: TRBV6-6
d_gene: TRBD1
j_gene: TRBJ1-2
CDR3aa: ASSLPSTGRTWGYT

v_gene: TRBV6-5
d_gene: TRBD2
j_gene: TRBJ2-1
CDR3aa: ASSTSGGGNEQF